This T cell receptor beta chain is drawn from a study of identical twins' blood T cells. Six healthy women, forming three identical twin pairs, donated samples. TCRdb ran MiXCR on the 5' RACE reads and lists one entry per CDR3 protein. This sample has roughly 340,000 distinct CDR3 sequences, with more than 25% found just once. V lost 4 bases and J lost 6; bases outside the gene matches: 6. Per germline, CDR1 SGHDT and CDR2 YYEEEE. The CDR3 is made up of 15 amino acids. What was sequenced was PBMCs. This sequence was found in a woman aged 18-49 years in good health. The chain recombines TRBV5-6 with TRBJ2-1, with 11 bases lining up with TRBD2. CDR3 amino acids: CASSRGLADSNEQFF. CDR3 sequence (DNA): TGTGCCAGCAGCCGGGGACTAGCGGATTCCAATGAGCAGTTCTTC.